This T cell receptor (beta chain) came from a study of shared clonotypes between healthy human individuals. Study overall: The people who gave samples were a couple of women and a few men aged 18 to 49. Study results and limitations: In a few donors, approximately 5% of naive CD4 clonotypes appeared in common. Non-shared clonotypes had lower generation probabilities than clonotypes shared by all four sorted-subset donors.

A note on this clone: Its antigen is not identified. The same CDR3 can be traced to other DNA sequences in this sample.

200 to 250 ng DNA, 25,000 to 30,000 T cell genomes, went into each sorted-subset replicate PCR. Only in-frame clones appear in the TCRdb table, and some are missing; sequencing was by immunoSEQ multiplex PCR. Here the sample spans 900,000 to 1,200,000 clones, around 82% being singletons. Source material: memory CD4+ T cells from PBMCs. Indicated subset: CD45RA-negative fraction. This TCR derives from a man younger than 35 in good health. Some clones in this sample may be carry-over from other donors' samples.

The chain's CDR3 is CASSEGSNQPQHF. DNA for the CDR3: TGTGCCAGCAGTGAAGGGAGCAATCAGCCCCAGCATTTT. V is TRBV2 and J is TRBJ1-5; D gene ambiguous. The germline V and J ends were trimmed by 1 base and 1 base, with 2 bases remaining between them. The germline V gene has CDR1 SNHLY and CDR2 FYNNEI. This CDR3 spans 13 amino acids.